This T cell receptor (beta chain) originates from a study of post-analysis software for immune sequencing data. Germline V gives CDR1 SGHTA, CDR2 FQGNSA. Trimming removed 5 bases from V and 5 bases from J, with 15 bases in between. The CDR3 loop spans 14 amino acids. Unique molecular identifiers were built into the TCR beta cDNA libraries. TCRdb reprocessed the PCR reads with MiXCR, giving one entry per CDR3 protein. In the table there are 820,000 or so distinct CDR3 sequences, about 53% of which are singletons. In regard to this clonotype: Its antigen is undetermined.

Study-level findings and limits: Strong co-clustering by F measure linked samples that shared a preparation batch. Controls had lower frequencies than patients of 4 or 5 TRBV segments, which included TRBV5-6, TRBV5-1 and TRBV20-1.

Input material: blood. The clonotype comes from a girl aged 10 to 17 with multiple sclerosis. The rearrangement joins TRBV7-2 to TRBJ1-2, with a possible D match to TRBD1 (6 bases). CDR3 coding DNA: TGTGCCAGCAGCCAAGCCCAGGGGCCTTATGGCTACACCTTC. It encodes CASSQAQGPYGYTF. Variable domain in full (rest from reference TRBV7-2 and TRBJ1-2): GAGVSQSPSNKVTEKGKDVELRCDPISGHTALYWYRQSLGQGLEFLIYFQGNSAPDKSGLPSDRFSAERTGGSVSTLTIQRTQQEDSAVYLCASSQAQGPYGYTFGSGTRLTVV.